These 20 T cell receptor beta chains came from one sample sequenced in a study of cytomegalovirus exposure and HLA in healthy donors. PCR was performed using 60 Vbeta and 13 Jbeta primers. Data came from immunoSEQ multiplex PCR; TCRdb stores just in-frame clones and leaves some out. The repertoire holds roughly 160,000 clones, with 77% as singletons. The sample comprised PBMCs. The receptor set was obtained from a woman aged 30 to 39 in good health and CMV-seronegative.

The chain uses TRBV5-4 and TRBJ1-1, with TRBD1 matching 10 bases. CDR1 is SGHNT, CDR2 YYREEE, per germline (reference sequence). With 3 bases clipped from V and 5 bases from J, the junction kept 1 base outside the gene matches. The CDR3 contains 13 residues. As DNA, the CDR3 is TGTGCCAGCAGCTCGGACAGGGGGACTGAAGCTTTCTTT. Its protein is CASSSDRGTEAFF. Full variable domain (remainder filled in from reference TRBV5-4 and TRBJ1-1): ETGVTQSPTHLIKTRGQQVTLRCSSQSGHNTVSWYQQALGQGPQFIFQYYREEENGRGNFPPRFSGLQFPNYSSELNVNALELDDSALYLCASSSDRGTEAFFGQGTRLTVV.

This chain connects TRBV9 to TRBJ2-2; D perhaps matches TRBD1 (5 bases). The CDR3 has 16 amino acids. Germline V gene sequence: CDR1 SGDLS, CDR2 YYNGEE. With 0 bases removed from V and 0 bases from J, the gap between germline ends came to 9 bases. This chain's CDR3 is CASSVVGATNTGELFF. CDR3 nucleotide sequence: TGTGCCAGCAGCGTAGTTGGGGCTACGAACACCGGGGAGCTGTTTTTT.

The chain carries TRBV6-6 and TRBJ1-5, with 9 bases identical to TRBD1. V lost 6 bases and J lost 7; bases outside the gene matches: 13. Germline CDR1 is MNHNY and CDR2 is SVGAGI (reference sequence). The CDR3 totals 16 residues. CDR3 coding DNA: TGTGCCAGCAGCCCCGGGACAGGGCTATATTACCAGCCCCAGCATTTT. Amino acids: CASSPGTGLYYQPQHF.

The CDR3 loop reads CASSAQTSGSLGEQYF. CDR3 DNA sequence: TGTGCCAGCAGTGCCCAGACTAGCGGGAGTCTCGGCGAGCAGTACTTC. This sequence joins TRBV6-1 and TRBJ2-7; 12 positions agree with TRBD2. V was clipped by 4 bases and J by 6 bases; unmatched bases: 10. The CDR3 extends over 16 amino acids. Germline CDR1 reads MNHNS; CDR2 reads SASEGT.

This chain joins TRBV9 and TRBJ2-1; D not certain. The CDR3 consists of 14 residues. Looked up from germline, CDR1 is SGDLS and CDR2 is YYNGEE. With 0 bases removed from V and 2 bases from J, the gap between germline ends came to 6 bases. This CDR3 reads CASSVGGTYNEQFF. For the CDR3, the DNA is TGTGCCAGCAGCGTAGGAGGAACCTACAATGAGCAGTTCTTC.

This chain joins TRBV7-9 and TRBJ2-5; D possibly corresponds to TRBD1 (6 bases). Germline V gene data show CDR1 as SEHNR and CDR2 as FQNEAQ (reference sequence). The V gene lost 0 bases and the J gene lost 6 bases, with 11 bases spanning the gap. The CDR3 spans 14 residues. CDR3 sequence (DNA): TGTGCCAGCAGCTTAGCTCAGGGGTTCCAGACCCAGTACTTC. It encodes CASSLAQGFQTQYF.

DNA for the CDR3: TGTGCCAGTAGCACCCGGACAGGATTGTCCTACGAGCAGTACTTC. Its translation is CASSTRTGLSYEQYF. The chain joins TRBV19 to TRBJ2-7; 7 positions match TRBD1. Germline loops: CDR1 LNHDA, CDR2 SQIVND (reference sequence). The trim removed 6 bases at V and 1 base at J, leaving 9 bases unmatched. The CDR3 contains 15 residues. Full variable domain (rest looked up from reference TRBV19 and TRBJ2-7): DGGITQSPKYLFRKEGQNVTLSCEQNLNHDAMYWYRQDPGQGLRLIYYSQIVNDFQKGDIAEGYSVSREKKESFPLTVTSAQKNPTAFYLCASSTRTGLSYEQYFGPGTRLTVT.

The CDR3 loop is CASSLVGTPYEQYF. DNA of the CDR3: TGTGCCAGCAGCTTAGTAGGGACTCCATACGAGCAGTACTTC. The chain recombines TRBV7-9 with TRBJ2-7; D perhaps matches TRBD2 (6 bases). The length of the CDR3 is 14 residues. Germline V lookup: CDR1 SEHNR, CDR2 FQNEAQ (reference sequence). Trimming stripped 1 base from V and 4 bases from J, with 11 bases between.

CDR3 coding DNA: TGTGCCAGCAGAAGACGAGGGGGCAGCGCCCCCACGTACGAGCAGTACTTC. Translated: CASRRRGGSAPTYEQYF. This sequence joins TRBV7-2 and TRBJ2-7, with 7 bases that match TRBD1. V lost 6 bases to trimming and J lost 4 bases; unmatched junction nucleotides: 18. The CDR3 is made up of 17 amino acids. CDR1 and CDR2 from the germline V gene are SGHTA and FQGNSA.

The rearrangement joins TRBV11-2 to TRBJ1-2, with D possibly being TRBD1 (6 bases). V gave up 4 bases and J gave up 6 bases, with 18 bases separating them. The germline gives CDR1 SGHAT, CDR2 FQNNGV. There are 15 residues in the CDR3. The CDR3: CASSSLKTGKNGYTF. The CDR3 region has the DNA TGTGCCAGCAGCTCTCTTAAAACAGGGAAGAATGGCTACACCTTC.

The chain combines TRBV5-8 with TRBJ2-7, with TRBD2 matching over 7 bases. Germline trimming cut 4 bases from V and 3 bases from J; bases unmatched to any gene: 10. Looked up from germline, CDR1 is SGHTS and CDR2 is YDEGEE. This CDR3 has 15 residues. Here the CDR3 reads CASSRWGGTNYEQYF. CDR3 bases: TGTGCCAGCAGCCGCTGGGGGGGGACCAACTACGAGCAGTACTTC.

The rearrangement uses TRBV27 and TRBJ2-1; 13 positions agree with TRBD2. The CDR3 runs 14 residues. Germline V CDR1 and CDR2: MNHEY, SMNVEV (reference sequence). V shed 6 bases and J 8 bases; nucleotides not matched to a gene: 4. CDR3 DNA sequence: TGTGCCAGCAGCCTCGGGACTAGCGGGGATGAGCAGTTCTTC. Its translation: CASSLGTSGDEQFF.

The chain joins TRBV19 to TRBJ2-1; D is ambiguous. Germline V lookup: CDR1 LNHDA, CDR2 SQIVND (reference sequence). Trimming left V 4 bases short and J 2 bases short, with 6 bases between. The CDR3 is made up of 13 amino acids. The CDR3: CASSTYTYNEQFF. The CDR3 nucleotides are TGTGCCAGTAGTACATACACCTACAATGAGCAGTTCTTC.

The CDR3 is CASSPRTGSYEQYF. As DNA, the CDR3 is TGTGCCAGCAGTCCACGGACAGGGTCCTACGAGCAGTACTTC. The gene calls are TRBV6-6 and TRBJ2-7; 8 bases line up with TRBD1. Germline V gives CDR1 MNHNY, CDR2 SVGAGI (reference sequence). The junction had 4 bases not matched to a gene; V was cut back by 5 bases and J by 1 base. The CDR3 sequence is 14 residues long.

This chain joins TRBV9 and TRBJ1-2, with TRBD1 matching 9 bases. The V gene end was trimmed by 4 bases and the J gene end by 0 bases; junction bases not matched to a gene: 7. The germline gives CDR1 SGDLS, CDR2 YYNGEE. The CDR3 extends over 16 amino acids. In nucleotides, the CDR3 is TGTGCCAGCAGCACAACCGGGACAGGGCCTAACTATGGCTACACCTTC. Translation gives CASSTTGTGPNYGYTF.

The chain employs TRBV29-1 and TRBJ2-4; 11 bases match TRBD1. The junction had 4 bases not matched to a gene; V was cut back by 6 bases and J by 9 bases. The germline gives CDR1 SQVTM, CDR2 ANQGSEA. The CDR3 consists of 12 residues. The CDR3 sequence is CSVDRGQGIQYF. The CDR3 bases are TGCAGCGTGGACAGGGGGCAGGGCATTCAGTACTTC.

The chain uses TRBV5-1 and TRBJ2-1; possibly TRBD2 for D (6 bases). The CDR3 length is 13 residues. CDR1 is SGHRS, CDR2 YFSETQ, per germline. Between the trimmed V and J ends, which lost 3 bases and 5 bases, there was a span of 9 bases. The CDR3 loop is CASSWGLHNEQFF. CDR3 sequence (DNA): TGCGCCAGCAGCTGGGGACTCCACAATGAGCAGTTCTTC. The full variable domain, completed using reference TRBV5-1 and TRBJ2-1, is KAGVTQTPRYLIKTRGQQVTLSCSPISGHRSVSWYQQTPGQGLQFLFEYFSETQRNKGNFPGRFSGRQFSNSRSEMNVSTLELGDSALYLCASSWGLHNEQFFGPGTRLTVL.

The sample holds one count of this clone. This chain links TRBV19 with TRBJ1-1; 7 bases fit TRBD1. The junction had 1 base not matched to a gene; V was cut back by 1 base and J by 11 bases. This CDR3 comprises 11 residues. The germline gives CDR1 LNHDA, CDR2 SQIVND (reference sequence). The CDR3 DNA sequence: TGTGCCAGTAGTATAGCGACAGGGGCTTTCTTT. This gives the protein CASSIATGAFF.

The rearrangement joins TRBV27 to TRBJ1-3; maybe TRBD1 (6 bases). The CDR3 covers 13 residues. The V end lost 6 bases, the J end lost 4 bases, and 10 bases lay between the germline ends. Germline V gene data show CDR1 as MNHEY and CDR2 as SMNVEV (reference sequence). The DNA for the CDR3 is TGTGCCAGCAGCCAGGGGCCCGGAAACACCATATATTTT. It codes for CASSQGPGNTIYF.

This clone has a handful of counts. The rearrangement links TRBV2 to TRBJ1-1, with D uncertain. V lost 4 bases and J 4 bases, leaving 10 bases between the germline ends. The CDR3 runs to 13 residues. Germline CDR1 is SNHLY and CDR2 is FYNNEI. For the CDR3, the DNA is TGTGCCAGCAGTGTAAGCGGGTCCACTGAAGCTTTCTTT. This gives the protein CASSVSGSTEAFF.